A selection of T cell receptor beta chains follows, all from one sample in a study of cytomegalovirus exposure and HLA in healthy donors. Using immunoSEQ multiplex PCR, the repertoire was profiled, and TCRdb retains in-frame clones only, with some absent. The sample contains fewer than 250,000 clones, over 60% of which appear only once. Sequences were obtained from PBMCs. The source is a man aged 30-40 years in good health and CMV-seropositive. Both conserved end residues are part of each CDR3. D genes are given only for firm matches. Clone size is shown for a subset of rows, as once, few, many or a class of expanded clone.

clone size	D gene	V gene	CDR3 length	J gene	CDR3 DNA	CDR3 protein
NA	NA	TRBV9	16	TRBJ2-7	TGTGCCAGCAGCGTAGGGGGGGGGCAGCACCCCCGGGAGCAGTACTTC	CASSVGGGQHPREQYF
NA	NA	TRBV19	14	TRBJ1-3	TGTGCCAGTAGTGCGGGATACTCTGGAAACACCATATATTTT	CASSAGYSGNTIYF
NA	TRBD1	TRBV7-9	16	TRBJ2-7	TGTTCCAGCAGCCTCTACCGGGACAGGGGGGTCTACGAGCAGTACTTC	CSSSLYRDRGVYEQYF
NA	NA	TRBV4-3	13	TRBJ2-5	TGCGCCAGCAGCCAAGAGTCAGGCGAGACCCAGTACTTC	CASSQESGETQYF
NA	TRBD2	TRBV30	16	TRBJ2-1	TGTGCCTGGAGCTCGGGTTTGCGGGGGGGCCCGGATGAGCAGTTCTTC	CAWSSGLRGGPDEQFF
NA	NA	TRBV10-3	15	TRBJ2-1	TGTGCCATCAGGGAGGCTAGCAAACTAACAAATGAGCAGTTCTTC	CAIREASKLTNEQFF
NA	TRBD2	TRBV28	21	TRBJ2-3	TGTGCCAGCAGTTTAACGGGAGGGTGGCTAGCGGGAGGGGAGGGCACAGATACGCAGTATTTT	CASSLTGGWLAGGEGTDTQYF
NA	TRBD1	TRBV7-9	16	TRBJ1-3	TGTGCCAGCAGCTTTGTGGGACAGCTCTCTGGAAACACCATATATTTT	CASSFVGQLSGNTIYF
few	NA	TRBV28	15	TRBJ1-6	TGTGCCAGCAGTTTGTCGACAGCCTATAATTCACCCCTCCACTTT	CASSLSTAYNSPLHF
NA	NA	TRBV7-9	17	TRBJ2-7	TGTGCCAGCAGCTTAGTGAGAGGGTACGAATACTCCTACGAGCAGTACTTC	CASSLVRGYEYSYEQYF
NA	TRBD2	TRBV28	15	TRBJ2-5	TGTGCCAGCAGTCCAAGCGGGGTGGTTCGAGAGACCCAGTACTTC	CASSPSGVVRETQYF
NA	NA	TRBV29-1	13	TRBJ1-5	TGCAGCGTGAGGGAGGGCCCCAATCAGCCCCAGCATTTT	CSVREGPNQPQHF
NA	NA	TRBV7-6	14	TRBJ2-3	TGTGCCAGCAGCTTATTAGCGACCCCAGATACGCAGTATTTT	CASSLLATPDTQYF
NA	TRBD1	TRBV6-6	13	TRBJ1-4	TGTGCCAGCACCGGAGGGACAGACGAAAAACTGTTTTTT	CASTGGTDEKLFF
NA	NA	TRBV10-3	12	TRBJ1-5	TGTGCCATCAGTGGGAGTGATCAGCCCCAGCATTTT	CAISGSDQPQHF
NA	TRBD2	TRBV2	14	TRBJ2-1	TGTGCCAGCAGCCCGGGGGGGCTTGGGAATGAGCAGTTCTTC	CASSPGGLGNEQFF
NA	TRBD1	TRBV7-9	14	TRBJ1-1	TGTGCCAGCAGCTTCCGAGGGGGCGCGTCTGAAGCTTTCTTT	CASSFRGGASEAFF
NA	NA	TRBV18	14	TRBJ2-7	TGTGCCAGCTCACCACCAAGCGAACCCTACGAGCAGTACTTC	CASSPPSEPYEQYF
NA	NA	TRBV18	13	TRBJ1-2	TGTGCCAGCTCACCAAGTGGTAGCTATGGCTACACCTTC	CASSPSGSYGYTF
NA	NA	TRBV20-1	11	TRBJ1-2	TGCAGTGCTAGGGGAGACTATGGCTACACCTTC	CSARGDYGYTF
NA	NA	TRBV7-8	13	TRBJ1-6	TGTGCCAGCAGCTTAGGTGGGGGGTCCCCCCTCCACTTT	CASSLGGGSPLHF
NA	NA	TRBV7-2	15	TRBJ1-4	TGTGCCAGCAGCTTATACAGAGCCGCTAATGAAAAACTGTTTTTT	CASSLYRAANEKLFF
NA	TRBD2	TRBV7-8	18	TRBJ2-3	TGTGCCAGCAGCTTACGCCAGCGGGGGACTCCTAGCACAGATACGCAGTATTTT	CASSLRQRGTPSTDTQYF
few	NA	TRBV4-3	14	TRBJ1-1	TGCGCCAGCAGCCAAGAGAAGATCAGGTCTGAAGCTTTCTTT	CASSQEKIRSEAFF
NA	TRBD2	TRBV19	14	TRBJ2-1	TGTGCCAGTAGTCCGAGGGCGGGGGACAATGAGCAGTTCTTC	CASSPRAGDNEQFF
NA	TRBD2	TRBV30	14	TRBJ2-7	TGTGCCTGGAGGACTAGCGGGGGCCCGGCCGAGCAGTACTTC	CAWRTSGGPAEQYF
NA	TRBD1	TRBV7-2	16	TRBJ1-2	TGTGCCAGCAGCACTAGAGCAGGGGGCTTGAACTATGGCTACACCTTC	CASSTRAGGLNYGYTF
few	NA	TRBV7-3	12	TRBJ2-7	TGTGCCAGCAGCTTCGGGGGTAGTGAGCAGTACTTC	CASSFGGSEQYF
NA	NA	TRBV18	13	TRBJ1-1	TGTGCCAGCTCACCACAGCGCGACACTGAAGCTTTCTTT	CASSPQRDTEAFF
NA	TRBD2	TRBV19	15	TRBJ2-3	TGTGCCAGTAGGGCGGGAGGGGCCTCTAGAGATACGCAGTATTTT	CASRAGGASRDTQYF
once	NA	TRBV10-3	13	TRBJ2-7	TGTGCCATCAGTGGTGGTAGCAGCTACGAGCAGTACTTC	CAISGGSSYEQYF
NA	NA	TRBV5-1	13	TRBJ2-7	TGCGCCAGCAGCTTGGCCCGGGTCCACGAGCAGTACTTC	CASSLARVHEQYF
NA	NA	TRBV27	14	TRBJ2-7	TGTGCCAGCAGTTTAATGGGGGCCCCCTACGAGCAGTACTTC	CASSLMGAPYEQYF
NA	NA	TRBV10-3	16	TRBJ1-4	TGTGCCATCAGTGAGTCGAAGGGCGGGCTAAATGAAAAACTGTTTTTT	CAISESKGGLNEKLFF
NA	TRBD2	TRBV5-1	16	TRBJ2-3	TGCGCCAGCAGCCTACGACTAGCGGTCGGTGTAGATACGCAGTATTTT	CASSLRLAVGVDTQYF
NA	TRBD1	TRBV30	16	TRBJ2-2	TGTGCCTGGAGTGCCATCGACAGGGGGGGGGCCGGGGAGCTGTTTTTT	CAWSAIDRGGAGELFF
NA	TRBD2	TRBV19	15	TRBJ2-7	TGTGCCAGTAGTCCCGGACTAGCAGGACTCTACGAGCAGTACTTC	CASSPGLAGLYEQYF
NA	NA	TRBV5-4	12	TRBJ2-7	TGTGCCAGCAGTTCAGGGGTGTACGAGCAGTACTTC	CASSSGVYEQYF
NA	NA	TRBV5-1	15	TRBJ1-4	TGCGCCAGCAGCGCAACAGGGACGGGTAATGAAAAACTGTTTTTT	CASSATGTGNEKLFF
NA	NA	TRBV2	14	TRBJ2-3	TGTGCCAGCAGTGAAGGCCCGGTTTTGGATACGCAGTATTTT	CASSEGPVLDTQYF
NA	TRBD2	TRBV7-3	13	TRBJ2-1	TGTGCCAGCAGGGCTAGCGGGAGCTATGAGCAGTTCTTC	CASRASGSYEQFF
NA	NA	TRBV7-2	13	TRBJ2-2	TGTGCCAGCAGCTTAGATCCGGCCGGGGAGCTGTTTTTT	CASSLDPAGELFF
NA	TRBD1	TRBV11-2	14	TRBJ1-3	TGTGCCAGCAGCTCTCACTTGACAGGGTCGGGCATATATTTT	CASSSHLTGSGIYF
NA	NA	TRBV5-6	13	TRBJ2-5	TGTGCCAGCAGTTATGGCACTCCGGGGACCCAGTACTTC	CASSYGTPGTQYF
NA	NA	TRBV18	13	TRBJ2-7	TGTGCCAGTTCGACTGGCGGGGGCGGCGAGCAGTACTTC	CASSTGGGGEQYF
NA	TRBD2	TRBV11-2	16	TRBJ2-1	TGTGCCAGCAGCCCCGGGGGGACTAGGCTGGGGAGTGCGCAGTTCTTC	CASSPGGTRLGSAQFF
NA	NA	TRBV4-1	16	TRBJ1-2	TGCGCCAGCAGCCAAAGTTCGGACAGAACTAACTATGGCTACACCTTC	CASSQSSDRTNYGYTF
few	TRBD2	TRBV7-8	18	TRBJ2-1	TGTGCCAGCAGCTCCCCCAGGCGTGGCGGGGGGGATAAGGATGAGCAGTTCTTC	CASSSPRRGGGDKDEQFF